This T cell receptor beta chain was documented in a study of radiation and T cells in renal cell carcinoma. Indicated treatment: treatment-naive control, cytoreductive nephrectomy. Clear cell pathology was present in this patient's renal cell carcinoma. The data were produced by immunoSEQ multiplex PCR, yet TCRdb's version contains in-frame clones alone and is incomplete. Among around 26,000 clones, 58% were seen once, and the ten largest hold 20% to 25%. The study, taken as a whole, reports: Compared with controls, irradiated tumors had more, larger dominant CDR3 motifs.

The V end was cut by 5 bases, the J end by 11 bases, with 15 bases between. This CDR3 is 12 amino acids long. The germline V gene has CDR1 LNHDA and CDR2 SQIVND (reference sequence). As for this clone: Its target is unknown.

Source: tumor tissue, taken from a patient whose treatment was nephrectomy without radiotherapy. This sequence originates from a man aged 40-49 years with renal cell carcinoma. The chain couples TRBV19 to TRBJ1-1; weak D call: TRBD1 (5 bases). CDR3 sequence (DNA): TGTGCCAGTAGTTTTGACAGAAGCGTGGCTTTCTTT. This translates into CASSFDRSVAFF. Full variable domain (missing parts from reference TRBV19 and TRBJ1-1): DGGITQSPKYLFRKEGQNVTLSCEQNLNHDAMYWYRQDPGQGLRLIYYSQIVNDFQKGDIAEGYSVSREKKESFPLTVTSAQKNPTAFYLCASSFDRSVAFFGQGTRLTVV.